One and the same sample provided the 6 T cell receptor beta chains below, sequenced in a study of T cells after somatic rescue of genetic block. Produced via immunoSEQ multiplex PCR; TCRdb's table is partial and in-frame only. The sample includes tens of thousands of clones, roughly 88% of them seen just once. Sequenced sample: peripheral blood mononuclear cells (PBMCs). The receptors shown here come from a man in his thirties or forties.

V is TRBV19 and J is TRBJ2-3, with D uncertain. CDR3 length: 12 residues. The V end was cut by 8 bases, the J end by 3 bases, with 9 bases between. The germline V gene encodes CDR1 LNHDA and CDR2 SQIVND (reference sequence). CDR3 sequence reads: CASAEQTDTQYF. The CDR3, as DNA: TGTGCCAGTGCGGAGCAAACAGATACGCAGTATTTT. The whole variable domain, filled in from reference TRBV19 and TRBJ2-3, reads DGGITQSPKYLFRKEGQNVTLSCEQNLNHDAMYWYRQDPGQGLRLIYYSQIVNDFQKGDIAEGYSVSREKKESFPLTVTSAQKNPTAFYLCASAEQTDTQYFGPGTRLTVL.

The V and J genes are TRBV7-2 and TRBJ1-6; 9 nucleotides match TRBD1. CDR1 is SGHTA, CDR2 FQGNSA, per germline. The J segment lost 13 bases and the V segment lost 1 base, leaving 8 bases of the junction unmatched. The CDR3 sequence is 15 residues long. This CDR3 is CASSLDRDRAPPLHF. The CDR3, as DNA: TGTGCCAGCAGCTTAGATCGGGACAGGGCCCCTCCCCTCCACTTT.

The chain's CDR3 is CASRTGANTEAFF. The CDR3 DNA sequence: TGTGCCAGCAGGACAGGGGCGAACACTGAAGCTTTCTTT. This sequence joins TRBV6-1 and TRBJ1-1; 8 nucleotides line up with TRBD1. Germline CDR1 MNHNS, CDR2 SASEGT. The CDR3 contains 13 residues. V lost 6 bases to trimming and J lost 1 base; unmatched junction nucleotides: 1.

The CDR3 DNA reads as TGTGCCAGCAGGGCTTCCGGGACAGGCAACTATGGCTACACCTTC. It is translated as CASRASGTGNYGYTF. The rearrangement joins TRBV27 to TRBJ1-2, with 8 bases lining up with TRBD1. V dropped 6 bases and J dropped 2; count of bases not matched to a gene: 8. This CDR3 has 15 residues. Looked up from germline, CDR1 is MNHEY and CDR2 is SMNVEV (reference sequence).

This clone was detected once. The rearrangement joins TRBV7-9 to TRBJ2-1, with TRBD2 matching over 8 bases. Germline CDR1 reads SEHNR; CDR2 reads FQNEAQ (reference sequence). The CDR3 runs 17 residues. V was clipped by 0 bases and J by 6 bases; unmatched bases: 10. In DNA, the CDR3 is TGTGCCAGCAGCTTAGCTCCGACTAGCGTAGGTGGCAATGAGCAGTTCTTC. This sequence encodes CASSLAPTSVGGNEQFF.

This clone is a singleton in its sample. V usage is TRBV6-5 and J usage is TRBJ1-1; D remains ambiguous. Germline lookup yields CDR1 MNHEY and CDR2 SVGAGI. Trimming removed 8 bases from V and 1 base from J, with 11 bases in between. CDR3 length equals 13 residues. CDR3 nucleotide sequence: TGTGCCAGCGAGGCTTCCGCGAACACTGAAGCTTTCTTT. It codes for CASEASANTEAFF.